The T cell receptor beta chain described here comes from a study of long-term antiretroviral therapy in people with HIV. Across the whole study: The earliest samples came from an era when ART typically awaited falling CD4 counts.

Germline V gives CDR1 SGDLS, CDR2 YYNGEE. V dropped 4 bases and J dropped 3; count of bases not matched to a gene: 7. The CDR3 is 16 residues long. Samples were assayed with immunoSEQ v3.0 at survey level. TCRdb's copy holds only in-frame clones and misses some; the assay was immunoSEQ multiplex PCR. The top ten hold 6% to 7% of the sample, which has about 36,000 clones, approximately 80% seen once. This sequence was found in a man younger than 35 with HIV. The genes are TRBV9 and TRBJ2-3; 11 positions agree with TRBD2. The source material was unsorted PBMCs, sampled 0.6 years after starting antiretroviral therapy. The CDR3 protein is CASSPRPSGRTDTQYF. The CDR3, as DNA: TGTGCCAGCAGCCCCCGCCCTAGCGGGAGGACAGATACGCAGTATTTT.